The 30 T cell receptor beta chains below were found in one sample sequenced in a study of regulatory T cells in long-lasting Graves disease (dated by TCRdb to 2020 to 2022). For both TCR sequencing and RNA sequencing, RNA was extracted from PBMCs in TRIzol. In TCRdb, the public reads were trimmed at Q25 with fastp and aligned with MiXCR, with productive beta chains retained. All rows with the same CDR3 protein become a single entry with the most common DNA and genes. The sample table records under 1,500 distinct CDR3 sequences; 75% to 85% of these occur just once. The ten biggest clones cover approximately 9.8% of the sample. The sample consisted of peripheral blood mononuclear cells (PBMCs), taken with antithyroid drug treatment, in newly diagnosed or persistent Graves disease (not recorded which). These TCRs come from a woman in her 30s with Graves disease. Donor details come from another sample of the same person, matched by shared clones.

In its sample, this clonotype was seen once. The CDR3 nucleotides read TGTGCCAGCAGCCATTATACAGGGGAAAATGGCTACACCTTC. As protein: CASSHYTGENGYTF. The rearrangement uses TRBV11-2 and TRBJ1-2; 7 positions agree with TRBD1. After removal of 5 bases from V and 6 bases from J, the junction contained 9 bases not matched to a gene. This CDR3 comprises 14 residues. From germline, CDR1 is SGHAT and CDR2 FQNNGV. The whole variable domain, filled in from reference TRBV11-2 and TRBJ1-2, reads EAGVAQSPRYKIIEKRQSVAFWCNPISGHATLYWYQQILGQGPKLLIQFQNNGVVDDSQLPKDRFSAERLKGVDSTLKIQPAKLEDSAVYLCASSHYTGENGYTFGSGTRLTVV.

The gene calls are TRBV6-5 and TRBJ1-5; TRBD1 might be the D (6 bases). The CDR3 extends over 14 amino acids. Trimming removed 2 bases at V and 6 bases at J, with 11 bases between. Per germline, CDR1 MNHEY and CDR2 SVGAGI. CDR3 DNA sequence: TGTGCCAGCAGTTACATCCAGGGGAGTCAGCCCCAGCATTTT. Its translation is CASSYIQGSQPQHF.

This clonotype was found once. The rearrangement links TRBV27 to TRBJ1-4, with D perhaps TRBD1 (5 bases). The V gene's germline CDR1 is MNHEY and CDR2 SMNVEV (reference sequence). V shed 2 bases and J shed 7 bases, with 14 bases lying between them. CDR3 size: 15 residues. CDR3 sequence (DNA): TGTGCCAGCAGTTTAGCCCAGGGAGTGGGTGAAAAACTGTTTTTT. Translation gives CASSLAQGVGEKLFF.

The J gene is TRBJ1-2, the V gene TRBV28; tentative D call: TRBD1 (6 bases). CDR3 length: 15 residues. In germline, CDR1 is MDHEN, CDR2 SYDVKM. V was trimmed by 8 bases and J by 6 bases, leaving 22 bases between them. As DNA, the CDR3 is TGTGCCAGCGTCTTAACGGCGGGGGGCGCAAATGGCTACACCTTC. Its protein product is CASVLTAGGANGYTF.

The V call is TRBV6-2 or TRBV6-3, the J call TRBJ1-6; D might be TRBD1 (5 bases). The germline CDR1 and CDR2 sequences are MNHEY and SVGEGT. V lost 8 bases and J lost 7, with 12 bases in between. The CDR3 is made up of 13 amino acids. The CDR3 coding sequence is TGTGCCAGCGGCGGGACGGAGAATTCACCCCTCCACTTT. It translates to CASGGTENSPLHF.

This clonotype was recorded a few times. The chain carries TRBV10-3 and TRBJ1-2, with D unclear. V lost 5 bases, J lost 8 bases, and 9 bases lay in between. This CDR3 has 11 amino acids. In germline, CDR1 is ENHRY, CDR2 SYGVKD. The CDR3 DNA reads TGTGCCATCAGTAAGAGCGGGGGCTACACCTTC. It codes for CAISKSGGYTF.

Only one count was recorded for this clonotype. The V call is TRBV12-3 or TRBV12-4, the J call TRBJ2-3; TRBD1 agrees at 9 bases. This CDR3 has 15 amino acids. With V trimmed by 8 bases and J by 6 bases, 12 bases remained unmatched. In nucleotides, the CDR3 is TGTGCCAGCTCTAACGGACAGGGGATGAGGGATACGCAGTATTTT. Translating it yields CASSNGQGMRDTQYF.

V is TRBV7-9 and J is TRBJ2-7; D possibly corresponds to TRBD1 (6 bases). Trimming removed 5 bases at V and 8 bases at J, with 13 bases between. The CDR3 loop spans 12 amino acids. Germline CDR1 is SEHNR and CDR2 is FQNEAQ (reference sequence). CDR3 DNA sequence: TGTGCCAGCAGCGGGGGCGTGAGTCAGCAGTACTTC. Its translation: CASSGGVSQQYF.

This chain links TRBV6-2 or TRBV6-3 with TRBJ2-1; possible D gene TRBD1, 5 bases. V dropped 6 bases and J dropped 9 bases, with 18 bases sitting between them. This CDR3 contains 14 residues. Per germline, CDR1 MNHEY and CDR2 SVGEGT. The CDR3 coding sequence is TGTGCCAGCAGCACCGGACACCTTAAGGGTGAGCAGTTCTTC. This translates into CASSTGHLKGEQFF.

The rearrangement joins TRBV27 to TRBJ1-5, with D possibly TRBD1 on 5 matching bases. Germline CDR1 is MNHEY and CDR2 is SMNVEV (reference sequence). The germline V and J ends were trimmed by 5 bases and 4 bases, with 15 bases remaining between them. This CDR3 has 15 residues. In DNA, the CDR3 is TGTGCCAGCAGTGCTTACAGGAGGTCGAATCAGCCCCAGCATTTT. Amino acids: CASSAYRRSNQPQHF.

The DNA of the CDR3 is TGTGCCAGCAGTTCCTACCTGGATGAGCAGTTCTTC. As protein: CASSSYLDEQFF. The chain combines TRBV7-2 with TRBJ2-1, with unresolved D. Germline values: CDR1 SGHTA, CDR2 FQGNSA. The V gene lost 6 bases and the J gene lost 8 bases, with 11 bases spanning the gap. The CDR3 runs to 12 residues.

The genes are TRBV6-2 or TRBV6-3 and TRBJ2-2; weak D call: TRBD2 (7 bases). The CDR3 is 16 residues long. Germline values: CDR1 MNHEY, CDR2 SVGEGT. With 8 bases removed from V and 0 bases from J, the gap between germline ends came to 16 bases. In DNA, the CDR3 is TGTGCCAGCTCGCCTGGGGGGGCGACGAACACCGGGGAGCTGTTTTTT. Amino acid sequence: CASSPGGATNTGELFF.

This clonotype showed up just once. The J gene is TRBJ2-1, the V gene TRBV29-1; the match to TRBD1 covers 10 bases. The trim removed 6 bases at V and 0 bases at J, leaving 14 bases unmatched. CDR1 is SQVTM, CDR2 ANQGSEA, per germline. The length of the CDR3 is 18 residues. As DNA, the CDR3 is TGCAGCGTGTCCGGGACAGGGGATGCGGGTAGCTCCTACAATGAGCAGTTCTTC. Its translation is CSVSGTGDAGSSYNEQFF.

The chain is built from TRBV28 and TRBJ1-1; D is perhaps TRBD1 (5 bases). The V end lost 7 bases, the J end lost 6 bases, and 12 bases lay between the germline ends. CDR3 length equals 12 residues. Germline assignment: CDR1 MDHEN and CDR2 SYDVKM. The CDR3 DNA follows: TGTGCCAGCATAACGGGGCGGGCTGAAGCTTTCTTT. Translating it yields CASITGRAEAFF. The variable domain in full, completed from reference TRBV28 and TRBJ1-1, reads DVKVTQSSRYLVKRTGEKVFLECVQDMDHENMFWYRQDPGLGLRLIYFSYDVKMKEKGDIPEGYSVSREKKERFSLILESASTNQTSMYLCASITGRAEAFFGQGTRLTVV.

The chain uses TRBV5-1 and TRBJ2-1, with 9 bases matching TRBD2. This CDR3 is 16 amino acids long. J was trimmed by 8 bases and V by 4 bases; bases with no gene match: 13. Germline CDR1 SGHRS, CDR2 YFSETQ. The CDR3: CASSPSLAGVWDEQFF. Here the CDR3 DNA reads TGCGCCAGCAGCCCCTCCTTAGCGGGGGTATGGGATGAGCAGTTCTTC.

This chain links TRBV12-3 or TRBV12-4 with TRBJ1-2; 7 bases are a match to TRBD1. V gave up 1 base and J gave up 4 bases; unmatched junction bases: 12. The CDR3 is 17 residues long. The CDR3 nucleotides read TGTGCCAGCAGTTTAGTAGGGGGGGCGGGACAGACCTATGGCTACACCTTC. It is translated as CASSLVGGAGQTYGYTF.

The chain combines TRBV2 with TRBJ2-1; D unclear. The V gene's germline CDR1 is SNHLY and CDR2 FYNNEI. V lost 3 bases to trimming and J lost 4 bases, with 7 bases between them. This CDR3 has 13 amino acids. CDR3 residues: CASSDEGYNEQFF. The CDR3 bases are TGTGCCAGCAGTGATGAAGGGTACAATGAGCAGTTCTTC.

This clonotype occurred once. This chain joins TRBV27 and TRBJ2-3, with D possibly being TRBD1 or TRBD2 (6 bases each). CDR1 is MNHEY, CDR2 SMNVEV, per germline (reference sequence). The CDR3 totals 14 residues. V gave up 5 bases and J gave up 2 bases, with 11 bases separating them. The CDR3 sequence is CASSRGRTTDTQYF. CDR3 DNA sequence: TGTGCCAGCAGTCGGGGGCGAACCACAGATACGCAGTATTTT.

J is TRBJ2-1 and V is TRBV9, with TRBD2 as a possible D gene (5 bases). This CDR3 spans 14 amino acids. Germline V gene lookup returns CDR1 SGDLS and CDR2 YYNGEE. Trimming removed 4 bases from V and 0 bases from J, with 8 bases in between. CDR3 coding DNA: TGTGCCAGCAGCCCAACTAGCTCCTACAATGAGCAGTTCTTC. Translation: CASSPTSSYNEQFF.

The gene calls are TRBV18 and TRBJ2-1, with 9 bases fitting TRBD2. V lost 3 bases to trimming and J lost 8 bases; unmatched junction nucleotides: 5. The CDR3 sequence is 14 residues long. Per germline, CDR1 KGHSH and CDR2 LQKENI. CDR3 sequence reads: CASSPRTSAHEQFF. The CDR3 coding sequence is TGTGCCAGCTCACCGCGGACTAGCGCTCATGAGCAGTTCTTC.

The V and J genes are TRBV6-5 and TRBJ2-1; tentatively, D is TRBD2 (6 bases). Germline V CDR1 and CDR2: MNHEY, SVGAGI. The V end lost 6 bases, the J end lost 7 bases, and 16 bases lay between the germline ends. This CDR3 is 14 amino acids long. The DNA of the CDR3 is TGTGCCAGCAGCTCCCGGGGGTGGAAGAATGAGCAGTTCTTC. Amino acids: CASSSRGWKNEQFF.

This clonotype was observed once. The rearrangement links TRBV29-1 to TRBJ1-2, with TRBD1 identical over 10 bases. CDR3 length: 12 residues. Germline V lookup: CDR1 SQVTM, CDR2 ANQGSEA. V was pared by 7 bases and J by 6 bases, with 5 bases of the junction left unmatched. The CDR3: CSAPTGGHGYTF. Written as DNA, the CDR3 is TGCAGCGCCCCGACAGGGGGCCATGGCTACACCTTC.

V and J are TRBV6-2 or TRBV6-3 and TRBJ2-1; D not certain. V was cut by 2 bases and J by 8 bases, with 13 bases left in between. The CDR3 totals 14 residues. Germline V lookup: CDR1 MNHEY, CDR2 SVGEGT. CDR3 region: CASSYGGQGYEQFF. The CDR3 DNA is TGTGCCAGCAGTTACGGTGGGCAAGGGTATGAGCAGTTCTTC.

This rearrangement joins TRBV29-1 to TRBJ2-5; TRBD1 agrees at 7 bases. Germline CDR1 reads SQVTM; CDR2 reads ANQGSEA. This CDR3 is 13 amino acids long. J gave up 2 bases and V 6 bases, and 6 bases lay outside the gene matches. CDR3 protein: CSVQGQPQETQYF. The CDR3 nucleotides are TGCAGCGTCCAGGGACAGCCACAAGAGACCCAGTACTTC.

The chain recombines TRBV7-2 with TRBJ2-1, with D perhaps being TRBD1 or TRBD2 (6 bases each). The CDR3 totals 12 residues. The germline CDR1 and CDR2 sequences are SGHTA and FQGNSA. Trimming shortened V by 5 bases and J by 8 bases, and 10 bases separated the two germline ends. The CDR3, as DNA: TGTGCCAGCAGCGGTGGGGGGCATGAGCAGTTCTTC. It codes for CASSGGGHEQFF. Using reference TRBV7-2 and TRBJ2-1 for the parts outside the CDR3, the full variable domain is GAGVSQSPSNKVTEKGKDVELRCDPISGHTALYWYRQSLGQGLEFLIYFQGNSAPDKSGLPSDRFSAERTGGSVSTLTIQRTQQEDSAVYLCASSGGGHEQFFGPGTRLTVL.

The genes are TRBV4-1 and TRBJ2-2; the D call may be TRBD1 or TRBD2 (5 bases each). There are 18 residues in the CDR3. V lost 4 bases to trimming and J lost 6 bases, with 24 bases between them. The germline V gene has CDR1 MGHRA and CDR2 YSYEKL. This CDR3 is CASSRTPSGTAESGELFF. The CDR3 coding sequence is TGCGCCAGCAGCCGCACTCCTTCCGGGACGGCAGAGTCCGGGGAGCTGTTTTTT.

The sample holds one count of this clonotype. The V call is TRBV12-3 or TRBV12-4, the J call TRBJ2-5; tentatively, D is TRBD2 (5 bases). This CDR3 region has 14 residues. V was trimmed by 7 bases and J by 2 bases, leaving 14 bases between them. CDR3 nucleotides: TGTGCCAGCACCTGGCGGGCAGGACAAGAGACCCAGTACTTC. Its protein is CASTWRAGQETQYF.

Written as DNA, the CDR3 is TGTGCCAGCAGCCCTCACCTGGACAGGGGGCAGAGGGATGAGCAGTTCTTC. This translates into CASSPHLDRGQRDEQFF. The chain joins TRBV3-1 to TRBJ2-1; 11 bases line up with TRBD1. Germline V CDR1 and CDR2: LGHDT, YNNKEL (reference sequence). Germline trimming cut 4 bases from V and 8 bases from J; bases unmatched to any gene: 13. This CDR3 region has 17 residues.

The V gene is TRBV5-1, the J gene TRBJ1-1; 7 bases are a match to TRBD1. The CDR3 is made up of 16 amino acids. In germline, CDR1 is SGHRS, CDR2 YFSETQ. The junction had 11 bases not matched to a gene; V was cut back by 4 bases and J by 2 bases. CDR3 nucleotide sequence: TGCGCCAGCAGCCTGAAACAGGGGAGGTATAACACTGAAGCTTTCTTT. Translation gives CASSLKQGRYNTEAFF.

The chain couples TRBV28 to TRBJ1-1; TRBD1 is a possible D gene (5 bases). CDR3 length: 14 amino acids. Trimming left V 5 bases short and J 1 base short, with 11 bases between. The germline V gene has CDR1 MDHEN and CDR2 SYDVKM. The CDR3 sequence: CASSERGGNTEAFF. The CDR3, as DNA: TGTGCCAGCAGTGAGAGGGGAGGGAACACTGAAGCTTTCTTT.